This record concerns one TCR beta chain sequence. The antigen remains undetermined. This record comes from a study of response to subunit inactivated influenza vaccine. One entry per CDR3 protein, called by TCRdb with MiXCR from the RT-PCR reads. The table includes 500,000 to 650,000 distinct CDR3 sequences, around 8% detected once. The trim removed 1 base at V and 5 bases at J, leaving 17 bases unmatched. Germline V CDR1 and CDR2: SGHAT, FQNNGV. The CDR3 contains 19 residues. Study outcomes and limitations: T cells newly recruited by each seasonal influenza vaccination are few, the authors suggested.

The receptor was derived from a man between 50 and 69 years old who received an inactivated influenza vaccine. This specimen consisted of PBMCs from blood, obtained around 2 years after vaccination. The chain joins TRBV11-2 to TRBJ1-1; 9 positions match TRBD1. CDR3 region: CASSLVARGVQGARTEAFF. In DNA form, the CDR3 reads TGTGCCAGCAGCTTAGTAGCGCGGGGGGTACAGGGGGCGCGGACTGAAGCTTTCTTT.